Described below is a single T cell receptor (beta chain) sequence and its context. Sequencing used immunoSEQ multiplex PCR; TCRdb keeps in-frame clones, though not all of them. This table holds 47,000 or so clones, 94% found once. The CDR3 totals 16 residues. V shed 8 bases, J shed 6 bases, and the junction held 12 bases outside the gene matches. In germline, CDR1 is LNHNV, CDR2 YYDKDF (reference sequence). This sample is drawn from a study of T cell changes during pregnancy in multiple sclerosis. This sequence was found in a female donor with multiple sclerosis, enrolled in a pregnancy study. The chain recombines TRBV15 with TRBJ1-6; 8 bases map to TRBD1. The sample consisted of CD4+ T cells from peripheral blood mononuclear cells, taken in the first trimester of pregnancy. CDR3 sequence (DNA): TGTGCCACCTCCTGGCGAGGACAGGGCCTTAATTCACCCCTCCACTTT. Translating gives CATSWRGQGLNSPLHF.